This TCR beta chain was sequenced in a study of OX40 agonist ivuxolimab in advanced cancers. The study, taken as a whole, reports: Near-lowest levels of clonal expansion characterized partial responders at 0.1-3.0 mg/kg.

As to this clone: Its specificity is unknown.

Profiled with immunoSEQ multiplex PCR; TCRdb holds only in-frame clones, not every one. The repertoire has approximately 12,000 clones, roughly two thirds of them found once; the top ten carry approximately 10%. Germline CDR1 SGHAT, CDR2 FQNNGV. Trimming took 1 base from V and 2 from J, leaving 7 bases between them. The CDR3 totals 14 residues. J is TRBJ2-3 and V is TRBV11-2; D gene uncertain. The receptor was derived from an adult with an advanced solid tumor such as melanoma, head and neck, liver or kidney cancer. The sample here was CD4+ or CD8+ T cells sorted from blood, taken in a trial of the OX40 agonist ivuxolimab. The CDR3 sequence is CASSLGTITDTQYF. CDR3 coding DNA: TGTGCCAGCAGCTTAGGGACCATCACAGATACGCAGTATTTT. Variable domain in full (rest from reference TRBV11-2 and TRBJ2-3): EAGVAQSPRYKIIEKRQSVAFWCNPISGHATLYWYQQILGQGPKLLIQFQNNGVVDDSQLPKDRFSAERLKGVDSTLKIQPAKLEDSAVYLCASSLGTITDTQYFGPGTRLTVL.